The present T cell receptor (beta chain) was sequenced within a study of T cell responses to AZD1222 COVID-19 vaccine. About the study: Both about-4-week and about-12-week second-dose recipients were combined.

Sequencing used immunoSEQ multiplex PCR; TCRdb keeps in-frame clones, though not all of them. The table records some 97,000 clones, around 90% of them present only once. CDR1 and CDR2 (germline): SQVTM, ANQGSEA. V was shortened by 4 bases and J by 7 bases, with 10 bases between the two germline ends. The CDR3 has 11 amino acids. Study-level findings and limits: Spike as a whole was targeted by vaccine-associated CD4 TCRs, dominant at 160-218 and 743-854.

This clone appeared a single time. Its specificity is not known. The receptor was isolated from an adult in good health. This chain connects TRBV29-1 to TRBJ1-2; D remains unclear. The sequencing here drew on peripheral blood, taken on day 0 of AZD1222 vaccination. CDR3 coding DNA: TGCAGCGTTGGAAGTTCTCCTGGCTACACCTTC. It encodes CSVGSSPGYTF.